This T cell receptor beta chain originates from a study of regulatory T cells in long-lasting Graves disease. Study in general: Newly diagnosed Graves' patients took antithyroid drugs under 3 months.

This clonotype was counted only a few times. Germline V gene lookup returns CDR1 SGHTA and CDR2 FQGTGA. The CDR3 has 15 residues. The ends were cut back, 2 bases at V and 4 bases at J, with 14 bases in the middle. Researchers made TCR beta libraries by using iRepertoire HTBI primers and running Arm-PCR on CDR3 regions. Per the study methods: Across the samples, identification revealed some 64 TRBV and some 14 TRBJ segments. Via MiXCR, TCRdb re-called the multiplex PCR reads, giving one row per CDR3 protein. These V and J calls originate from TCRdb's pipeline instead of the authors' own analysis. The repertoire includes about 540,000 distinct CDR3 sequences, approximately 15% of them detected once, and roughly a tenth sits in the top ten. Time point of the sample: newly diagnosed GD, antithyroid drugs for less than 3 months. PBMC RNA was the source of the TCR library. Another study also made use of these data, one on T cells in Graves' hyperthyroidism and ophthalmopathy. That investigation notes: With the HTBI primer set, the TCR CDR3 went through a first round of RT-PCR. Most clonotypes expanded in the thyroid (above 0.001) were also present in blood.

This clonotype was sampled from a man aged 25-45 years with Graves disease. This chain links TRBV7-3 with TRBJ1-2; TRBD1 is a possible D gene (6 bases). The material sequenced was peripheral blood mononuclear cells (PBMCs), taken at new diagnosis, from a patient treated with antithyroid drugs. In DNA, the CDR3 is TGTGCCAGCAGCTTAGACGCCAGGGGAGGCTATGGCTACACCTTC. This sequence encodes CASSLDARGGYGYTF.